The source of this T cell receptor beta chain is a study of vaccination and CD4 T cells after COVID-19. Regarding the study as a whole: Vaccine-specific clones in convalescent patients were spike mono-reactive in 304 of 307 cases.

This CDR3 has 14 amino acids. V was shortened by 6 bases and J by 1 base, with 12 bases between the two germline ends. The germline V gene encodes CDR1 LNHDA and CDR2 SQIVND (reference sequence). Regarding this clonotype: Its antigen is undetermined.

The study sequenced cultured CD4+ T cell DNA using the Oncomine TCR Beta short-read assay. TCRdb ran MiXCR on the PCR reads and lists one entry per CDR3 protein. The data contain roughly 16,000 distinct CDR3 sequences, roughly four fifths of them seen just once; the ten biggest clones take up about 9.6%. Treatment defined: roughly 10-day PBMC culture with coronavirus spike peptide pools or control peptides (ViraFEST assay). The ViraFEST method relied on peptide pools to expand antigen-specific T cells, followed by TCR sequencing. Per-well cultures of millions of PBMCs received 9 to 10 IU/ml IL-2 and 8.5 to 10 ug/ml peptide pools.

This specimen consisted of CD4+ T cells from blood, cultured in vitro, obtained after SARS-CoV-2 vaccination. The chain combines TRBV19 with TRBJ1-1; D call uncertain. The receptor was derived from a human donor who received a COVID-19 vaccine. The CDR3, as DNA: TGTGCCAGTAGCATCGCCTTCGGGAACACTGAAGCTTTCTTT. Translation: CASSIAFGNTEAFF.